The present T cell receptor (beta chain) was sequenced within a study of regulatory T cells in long-lasting Graves disease. Time point in this sample: persistent/refractory GD, antithyroid drugs over 5 years with positive TRAb. PBMC-derived RNA was used for the TCR library. Study results and limitations: Persistent patients shared 2,700 or so public clonotypes among themselves. Newly diagnosed patients shared fewer, at about a thousand. It was in persistent disease that TRBV28, TRBJ1-2 and TRBJ2-5 were favored.

This clonotype was picked up many times. The antigen is undetermined. V gave up 0 bases and J gave up 4 bases, with 9 bases separating them. This CDR3 contains 13 residues. CDR1 and CDR2 from the germline V gene are DFQATT and SNEGSKA (reference sequence). In building TCR beta libraries, iRepertoire HTBI primers were used together with Arm-PCR of CDR3 regions. The authors' processing: Samples jointly harbored 60 to 65 TRBV and 14 TRBJ segments. TCRdb itself ran the multiplex PCR reads through MiXCR, one entry per CDR3 protein. These V and J calls originate from TCRdb's pipeline instead of the authors' own analysis. Among over 350,000 distinct CDR3 sequences, around 21% were seen once, and the ten largest hold roughly 20%.

The rearrangement uses TRBV20-1 and TRBJ2-5; D might be TRBD2 (5 bases). This material consisted of peripheral blood mononuclear cells (PBMCs), taken when the disease was refractory, from a patient treated with antithyroid drugs. This clonotype was obtained from a female donor with Graves disease. CDR3 sequence: CSARDYRGETQYF. The CDR3 DNA sequence: TGCAGTGCTAGAGATTATCGGGGAGAGACCCAGTACTTC.